The 24 T cell receptor beta chains below come from one sample, sequenced in a study of blood T cells in healthy people across ages. A second PCR, run for about 7 to 11 cycles, used a sample-barcoded 5' primer plus a J-beta primer mix. From the 5' RACE reads, TCRdb called clonotypes with MiXCR, one entry per CDR3 protein. The sample carries hundreds of thousands of distinct CDR3 sequences, about 24% recorded once. These same data were also listed under a study on T cells of mothers and their children.

The specimen sequenced was blood. These receptors all stem from a boy younger than 18 in good health.

The J gene is TRBJ2-4, the V gene TRBV27, with 11 bases matching TRBD2. Looked up from germline, CDR1 is MNHEY and CDR2 is SMNVEV (reference sequence). J lost 3 bases, V lost 6 bases, and 7 bases had no gene match. The CDR3 is made up of 16 amino acids. The CDR3: CASRLLAGVGKNIQYF. The DNA of the CDR3 is TGTGCCAGCAGATTACTAGCGGGAGTCGGCAAAAACATTCAGTACTTC.

The chain uses TRBV12-3 or TRBV12-4 and TRBJ1-4; D is unresolved. The CDR3 consists of 15 residues. V shed 1 base and J shed 4 bases, with 10 bases lying between them. CDR3 protein: CASSLDGLFNEKLFF. As DNA, the CDR3 is TGTGCCAGCAGTTTAGATGGACTGTTTAATGAAAAACTGTTTTTT.

Concerning this clonotype itself: One end of the junction is discordant with germline, which a read error may explain. The chain recombines TRBV7-9 with TRBJ2-7; 12 positions agree with TRBD2. The CDR3 is 19 amino acids. Germline-derived CDR1 and CDR2 are SEHNR and FQNEAQ (reference sequence). The CDR3 loop is CASSSQGRLSLAGGDEQHF. CDR3 in DNA: TGTGCCAGCAGCTCTCAGGGTCGACTCTCCCTAGCGGGGGGGGACGAGCAGCACTTC. Filled out from reference TRBV7-9 and TRBJ2-7, the complete variable domain reads DTGVSQNPRHKITKRGQNVTFRCDPISEHNRLYWYRQTLGQGPEFLTYFQNEAQLEKSRLLSDRFSAERPKGSFSTLEIQRTEQGDSAMYLCASSSQGRLSLAGGDEQHFGPGTRLTVT.

This clonotype was seen only once. The chain couples TRBV6-2 or TRBV6-3 to TRBJ2-3, with D tentatively TRBD2 (7 bases). V was trimmed by 6 bases and J by 4 bases, leaving 20 bases between them. CDR3 length equals 16 residues. The germline V gene has CDR1 MNHEY and CDR2 SVGEGT. CDR3 residues: CASRRGGADKADTQYF. CDR3 nucleotides: TGTGCCAGCAGGCGCGGGGGCGCCGATAAGGCAGATACGCAGTATTTT.

This sequence joins TRBV7-2 and TRBJ2-7; 9 nucleotides match TRBD2. The CDR3 spans 15 residues. CDR1 and CDR2 from the germline V gene are SGHTA and FQGNSA. V shed 4 bases, J shed 3 bases, and the junction held 7 bases outside the gene matches. The CDR3 DNA sequence: TGTGCCAGCAGCTCCGCAGCGGGAGGACTCTACGAGCAGTACTTC. Residues: CASSSAAGGLYEQYF.

This clonotype appeared a few times. J is TRBJ2-6 and V is TRBV19, with a weak D call TRBD1 (5 bases). Trimming cost V 1 base and J 4 bases, with 8 bases left between them. From germline, CDR1 is LNHDA and CDR2 SQIVND (reference sequence). This CDR3 is 15 amino acids long. The CDR3: CASSIVDTGANVLTF. CDR3 bases: TGTGCCAGTAGTATAGTGGACACAGGGGCCAACGTCCTGACTTTC.

This sequence joins TRBV28 and TRBJ2-7, with a weak D call TRBD2 (6 bases). V was clipped by 7 bases and J by 3 bases, with 13 bases between them. Germline assignment: CDR1 MDHEN and CDR2 SYDVKM. The CDR3 runs 13 residues. DNA of the CDR3: TGTGCCAGCACCCACTGGCGGGGCTACGAGCAGTACTTC. Translated: CASTHWRGYEQYF.

This clonotype has a handful of counts. The J gene is TRBJ2-5, the V gene TRBV5-6; 9 bases are a match to TRBD2. Germline trimming cut 0 bases from V and 3 bases from J; bases unmatched to any gene: 3. Germline CDR1 reads SGHDT; CDR2 reads YYEEEE. This CDR3 region has 15 residues. CDR3 bases: TGTGCCAGCAGCTTGGGGCCTAGCGGGAAAGAGACCCAGTACTTC. It codes for CASSLGPSGKETQYF.

This chain uses TRBV5-6 with TRBJ1-4; D may be TRBD1 (6 bases). Trimming removed 7 bases at V and 4 bases at J, with 11 bases between. The CDR3 has 13 amino acids. Per germline, CDR1 SGHDT and CDR2 YYEEEE. Here the CDR3 DNA reads TGTGCCAGCGGGGGACAAAATAATGAAAAACTGTTTTTT. This translates into CASGGQNNEKLFF.

DNA of the CDR3: TGCGCCAGCAGCTTGACAGGGGGCGCTTCTAACTATGGCTACACCTTC. Translated, it gives CASSLTGGASNYGYTF. The chain employs TRBV5-1 and TRBJ1-2; 9 bases fit TRBD1. The CDR3 consists of 16 residues. V trimming: 1 base; J trimming: 0 bases; junction bases outside the gene matches: 4. Germline assignment: CDR1 SGHRS and CDR2 YFSETQ. Based on the CDR3 plus reference TRBV5-1 and TRBJ1-2, the full variable domain is KAGVTQTPRYLIKTRGQQVTLSCSPISGHRSVSWYQQTPGQGLQFLFEYFSETQRNKGNFPGRFSGRQFSNSRSEMNVSTLELGDSALYLCASSLTGGASNYGYTFGSGTRLTVV.

This clonotype was detected only a few times. This chain uses TRBV20-1 with TRBJ2-5, with 9 bases lining up with TRBD2. The CDR3 spans 15 residues. V gave up 1 base and J gave up 7 bases; unmatched junction bases: 10. CDR1 DFQATT and CDR2 SNEGSKA come from the germline V gene (reference sequence). The CDR3 coding sequence is TGCAGTGCTAGAGTCCTGGCGGGGGGGCGGGTGACCCAGTACTTC. As protein: CSARVLAGGRVTQYF.

This chain uses TRBV30 with TRBJ2-5, with D perhaps TRBD2 (6 bases). Germline CDR1 GTSNPN, CDR2 SVGIG (reference sequence). The CDR3 covers 13 residues. With 0 bases removed from V and 5 bases from J, the gap between germline ends came to 10 bases. The CDR3, as DNA: TGTGCCTGGAGTGTACCAAGCGGGGAGACCCAGTACTTC. As protein: CAWSVPSGETQYF.

This clonotype was observed a few times. CDR3 sequence (DNA): TGCAGTGCTCCAACAGTCTTAAATGAGCAGTTCTTC. This sequence encodes CSAPTVLNEQFF. The chain is built from TRBV20-1 and TRBJ2-1, with D unresolved. The CDR3 runs to 12 residues. The V gene lost 5 bases and the J gene lost 7 bases, with 12 bases spanning the gap. CDR1 is DFQATT and CDR2 is SNEGSKA in the germline V gene (reference sequence).

This clonotype was counted at least ten times. The chain links TRBV5-1 to TRBJ2-5; possibly TRBD1 for D (5 bases). Germline V lookup: CDR1 SGHRS, CDR2 YFSETQ. V was pared by 4 bases and J by 3 bases, with 19 bases between. The CDR3 is 16 residues long. In DNA form, the CDR3 reads TGCGCCAGCAGCCTGGACCGTCGACAGAAAGAAGAGACCCAGTACTTC. Its protein is CASSLDRRQKEETQYF.

This rearrangement joins TRBV18 to TRBJ1-4, with D possibly being TRBD1 (5 bases). The ends were cut back, 2 bases at V and 8 bases at J, with 12 bases in the middle. This CDR3 has 14 amino acids. Germline CDR1 reads KGHSH; CDR2 reads LQKENI. The CDR3: CASSPRGSEEKLFF. The CDR3 region has the DNA TGTGCCAGCTCACCAAGGGGTTCGGAAGAAAAACTGTTTTTT.

The chain combines TRBV11-2 with TRBJ2-5; no clear D gene. The J call could be wrong; TRBJ2-7 is a better fit for the DNA end. This CDR3 has 14 amino acids. CDR1 and CDR2 (germline): SGHAT, FQNNGV. The CDR3 nucleotides are TGTGCCAGCAGCAAACACCGGAGACCTGTCGAGCAGTACTTC. This gives the protein CASSKHRRPVEQYF.

V gene TRBV6-5 combines with J gene TRBJ1-2; TRBD1 agrees at 10 bases. This CDR3 spans 13 amino acids. Germline V gene sequence: CDR1 MNHEY, CDR2 SVGAGI. The J segment lost 8 bases and the V segment lost 4 bases, leaving 4 bases of the junction unmatched. The CDR3 DNA is TGTGCCAGCAGTTTTGGGACAGGGGACGGCTACACCTTC. Amino acid sequence: CASSFGTGDGYTF.

This clonotype has just a few counts. The V call is TRBV4-2, the J call TRBJ2-7; D gene unclear. The length of the CDR3 is 15 residues. The V and J ends lost 0 bases and 7 bases respectively, with 16 bases between them. The V gene's germline CDR1 is LGHNA and CDR2 YNFKEQ. The CDR3 region is CASSQDVYSLYEQYF. DNA of the CDR3: TGTGCCAGCAGCCAAGATGTCTACTCCCTTTATGAGCAGTACTTC.

The chain joins TRBV5-1 to TRBJ2-7, with 8 bases aligning to TRBD1. CDR1 SGHRS and CDR2 YFSETQ come from the germline V gene. V lost 5 bases, J lost 0 bases, and 7 bases stayed unmatched. The CDR3 extends over 15 amino acids. The CDR3 coding sequence is TGCGCCAGCAGGCAGACAGGGGCTCCCTCCTACGAGCAGTACTTC. Its translation is CASRQTGAPSYEQYF.

This chain uses TRBV7-8 with TRBJ2-5; D is uncertain. V was clipped by 1 base and J by 5 bases, with 8 bases between them. In germline, CDR1 is SGHVS, CDR2 FQNEAQ. The CDR3 covers 13 residues. CDR3 sequence: CASSLEAWETQYF. DNA of the CDR3: TGTGCCAGCAGCTTAGAGGCGTGGGAGACCCAGTACTTC.

In this sample, this clonotype turned up a few times. Written as DNA, the CDR3 is TGCAGTGCTGCATGGCGCGGGGGATATGGCTACACCTTC. Amino acid sequence: CSAAWRGGYGYTF. The rearrangement uses TRBV20-1 and TRBJ1-2, with D perhaps TRBD1 (5 bases). The V end was cut by 5 bases, the J end by 5 bases, with 15 bases between. CDR1 is DFQATT, CDR2 SNEGSKA, per germline (reference sequence). CDR3 length equals 13 residues.

This clonotype showed up just a few times. This sequence joins TRBV7-3 and TRBJ2-3, with D possibly TRBD1 on 6 matching bases. The germline V and J ends were trimmed by 5 bases and 3 bases, with 15 bases remaining between them. This CDR3 is 15 amino acids long. Germline V gene data show CDR1 as SGHTA and CDR2 as FQGTGA. The CDR3 nucleotides read TGTGCCAGCAGCACAGGGCCCTTCCGGACAGATACGCAGTATTTT. Its translation: CASSTGPFRTDTQYF.

This clonotype was seen a handful of times. This chain uses TRBV6-2 or TRBV6-3 with TRBJ2-5, with TRBD2 matching 9 bases. The J call may be wrong; the DNA end is better matched by TRBJ2-7. Germline V gene sequence: CDR1 MNHEY, CDR2 SVGEGT. CDR3 length: 15 residues. The CDR3 here is CASIAAGGPSYEQYF. The CDR3 DNA reads as TGTGCCAGCATTGCAGCGGGGGGCCCATCCTACGAGCAGTACTTC.

This clonotype occurred many times. The chain links TRBV20-1 to TRBJ2-7, with 8 bases fitting TRBD2. The CDR3 runs 13 residues. Germline V CDR1 and CDR2: DFQATT, SNEGSKA (reference sequence). With V trimmed by 6 bases and J by 2 bases, 6 bases remained unmatched. Written as DNA, the CDR3 is TGCAGTGCCTCTAGCGGGCCTACCTACGAGCAGTACTTC. As protein: CSASSGPTYEQYF.